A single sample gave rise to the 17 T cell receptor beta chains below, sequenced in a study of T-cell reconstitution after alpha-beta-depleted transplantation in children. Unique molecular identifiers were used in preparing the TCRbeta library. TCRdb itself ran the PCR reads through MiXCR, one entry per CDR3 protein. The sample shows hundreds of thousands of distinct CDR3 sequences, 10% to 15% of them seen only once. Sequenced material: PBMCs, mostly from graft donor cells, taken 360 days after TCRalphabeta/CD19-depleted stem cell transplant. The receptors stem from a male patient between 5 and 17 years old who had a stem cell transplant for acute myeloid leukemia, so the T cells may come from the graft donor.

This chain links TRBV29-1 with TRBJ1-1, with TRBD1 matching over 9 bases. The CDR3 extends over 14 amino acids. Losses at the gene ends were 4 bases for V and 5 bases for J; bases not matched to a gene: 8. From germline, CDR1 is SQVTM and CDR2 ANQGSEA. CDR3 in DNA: TGCAGCGTTGCTATTCTACAGGGGGCGACTGAAGCTTTCTTT. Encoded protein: CSVAILQGATEAFF. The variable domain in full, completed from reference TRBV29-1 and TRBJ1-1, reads SAVISQKPSRDICQRGTSLTIQCQVDSQVTMMFWYRQQPGQSLTLIATANQGSEATYESGFVIDKFPISRPNLTFSTLTVSNMSPEDSSIYLCSVAILQGATEAFFGQGTRLTVV.

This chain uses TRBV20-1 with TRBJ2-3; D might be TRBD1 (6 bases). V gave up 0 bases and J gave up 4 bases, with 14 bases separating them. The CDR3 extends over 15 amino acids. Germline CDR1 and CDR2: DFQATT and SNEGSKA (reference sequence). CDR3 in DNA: TGCAGTGCTAGAGAAGGCAGGGGTGACGCAGATACGCAGTATTTT. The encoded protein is CSAREGRGDADTQYF.

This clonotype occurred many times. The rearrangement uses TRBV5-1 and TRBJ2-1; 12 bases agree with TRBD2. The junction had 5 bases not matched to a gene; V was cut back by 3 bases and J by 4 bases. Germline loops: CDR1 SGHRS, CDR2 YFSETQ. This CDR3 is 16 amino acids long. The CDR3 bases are TGCGCCAGCAGCTGGGGACTAGCGGGCCCGTACAATGAGCAGTTCTTC. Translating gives CASSWGLAGPYNEQFF.

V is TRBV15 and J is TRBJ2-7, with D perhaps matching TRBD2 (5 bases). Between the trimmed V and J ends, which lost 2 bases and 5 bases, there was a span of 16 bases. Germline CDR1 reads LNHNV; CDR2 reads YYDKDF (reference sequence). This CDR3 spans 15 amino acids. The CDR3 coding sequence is TGTGCCACCAGCAGAACCCCACTAGAGGCACACGAGCAGTACTTC. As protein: CATSRTPLEAHEQYF.

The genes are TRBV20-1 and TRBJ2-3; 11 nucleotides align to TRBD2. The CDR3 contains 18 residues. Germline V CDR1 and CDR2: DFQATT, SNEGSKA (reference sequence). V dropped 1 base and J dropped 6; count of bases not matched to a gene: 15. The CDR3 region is CSARGVAGGPLGPDTQYF. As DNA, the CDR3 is TGCAGTGCTAGAGGGGTAGCGGGAGGGCCTTTGGGCCCGGATACGCAGTATTTT.

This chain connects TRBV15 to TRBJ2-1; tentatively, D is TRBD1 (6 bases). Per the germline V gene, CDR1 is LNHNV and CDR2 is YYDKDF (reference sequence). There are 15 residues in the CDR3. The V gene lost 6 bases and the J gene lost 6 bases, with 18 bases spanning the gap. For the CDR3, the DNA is TGTGCCACCAGGACAGAGCCGAGCAGGGGCAATGAGCAGTTCTTC. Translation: CATRTEPSRGNEQFF.

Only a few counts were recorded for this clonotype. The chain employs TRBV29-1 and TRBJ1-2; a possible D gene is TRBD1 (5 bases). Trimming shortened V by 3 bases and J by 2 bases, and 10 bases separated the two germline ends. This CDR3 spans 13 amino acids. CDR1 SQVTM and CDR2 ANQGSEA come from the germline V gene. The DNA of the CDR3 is TGCAGCGTTGACCCTCAGGGAAACTATGGCTACACCTTC. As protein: CSVDPQGNYGYTF.

CDR3 in amino acids: CASSLRLVAGLRADTQYF. In DNA, the CDR3 is TGCGCCAGCAGCTTGAGACTAGTGGCGGGATTGAGGGCAGATACGCAGTATTTT. The chain is built from TRBV5-1 and TRBJ2-3, with a weak D call TRBD2 (6 bases). CDR3 length equals 18 residues. V was trimmed by 1 base and J by 4 bases, leaving 22 bases between them. CDR1 and CDR2 from the germline V gene are SGHRS and YFSETQ.

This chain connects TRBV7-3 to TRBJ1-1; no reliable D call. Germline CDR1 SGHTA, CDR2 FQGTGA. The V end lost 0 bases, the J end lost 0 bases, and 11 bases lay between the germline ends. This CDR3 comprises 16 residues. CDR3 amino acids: CASSLTLSGLNTEAFF. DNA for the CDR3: TGTGCCAGCAGCTTAACTCTCTCAGGCCTGAACACTGAAGCTTTCTTT.

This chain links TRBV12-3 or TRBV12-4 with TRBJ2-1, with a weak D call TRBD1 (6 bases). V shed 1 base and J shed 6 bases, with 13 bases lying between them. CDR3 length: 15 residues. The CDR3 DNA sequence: TGTGCCAGCAGTTTAGACAGGGTGAATTTCAATGAGCAGTTCTTC. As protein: CASSLDRVNFNEQFF.

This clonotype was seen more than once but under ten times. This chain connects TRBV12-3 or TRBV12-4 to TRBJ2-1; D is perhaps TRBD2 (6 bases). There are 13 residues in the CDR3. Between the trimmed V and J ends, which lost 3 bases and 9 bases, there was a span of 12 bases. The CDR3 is CASSLIVGSEQFF. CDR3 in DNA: TGTGCCAGCAGTTTGATTGTCGGGAGTGAGCAGTTCTTC.

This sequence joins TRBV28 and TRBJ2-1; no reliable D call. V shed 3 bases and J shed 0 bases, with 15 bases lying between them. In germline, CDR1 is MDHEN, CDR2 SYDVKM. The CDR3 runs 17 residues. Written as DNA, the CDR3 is TGTGCCAGCAGTTTTGGGGTCGAAACTTACTCCTACAATGAGCAGTTCTTC. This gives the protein CASSFGVETYSYNEQFF.

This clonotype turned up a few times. Here the CDR3 DNA reads TGCAGTGCTAGGTCGCTCCACAATGAGCAGTTCTTC. It yields the protein CSARSLHNEQFF. The chain couples TRBV20-1 to TRBJ2-1; D is unresolved. Germline lookup yields CDR1 DFQATT and CDR2 SNEGSKA (reference sequence). This CDR3 is built from 12 residues. V was pared by 3 bases and J by 5 bases, with 8 bases between.

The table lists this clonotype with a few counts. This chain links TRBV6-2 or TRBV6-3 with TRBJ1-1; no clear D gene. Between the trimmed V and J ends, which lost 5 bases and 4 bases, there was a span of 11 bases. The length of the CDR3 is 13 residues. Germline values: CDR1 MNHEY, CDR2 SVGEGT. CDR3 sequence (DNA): TGTGCCAGCAGTGGGCTTTGGGGCACTGAAGCTTTCTTT. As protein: CASSGLWGTEAFF.

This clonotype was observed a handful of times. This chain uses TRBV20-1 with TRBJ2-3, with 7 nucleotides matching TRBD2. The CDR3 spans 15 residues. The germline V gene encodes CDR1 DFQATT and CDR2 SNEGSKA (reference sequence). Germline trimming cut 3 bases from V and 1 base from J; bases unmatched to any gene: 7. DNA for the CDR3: TGCAGTGCTAGCCCGACTAGCAAGGGCACAGATACGCAGTATTTT. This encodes CSASPTSKGTDTQYF.

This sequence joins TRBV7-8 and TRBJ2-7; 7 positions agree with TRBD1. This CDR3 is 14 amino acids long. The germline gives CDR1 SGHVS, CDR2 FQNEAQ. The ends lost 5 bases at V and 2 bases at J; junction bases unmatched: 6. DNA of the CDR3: TGTGCCAGCAGCCCGACAGGGATAGCCTACGAGCAGTACTTC. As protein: CASSPTGIAYEQYF. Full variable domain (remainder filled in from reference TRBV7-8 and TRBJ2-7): GAGVSQSPRYKVAKRGQDVALRCDPISGHVSLFWYQQALGQGPEFLTYFQNEAQLDKSGLPSDRFFAERPEGSVSTLKIQRTQQEDSAVYLCASSPTGIAYEQYFGPGTRLTVT.

The CDR3 sequence is CSARAGLGAFF. CDR3 bases: TGCAGTGCTAGGGCGGGGTTGGGTGCTTTCTTT. J is TRBJ1-1 and V is TRBV20-1, with D uncertain. Trimming removed 3 bases from V and 11 bases from J, with 13 bases in between. CDR3 length: 11 amino acids. CDR1 and CDR2 from the germline V gene are DFQATT and SNEGSKA (reference sequence).